Following are 12 T cell receptor beta chains from one sample sequenced in a study of cytomegalovirus exposure and HLA in healthy donors. The study ran its PCR with 60 Vbeta and 13 Jbeta primers. Only in-frame clones appear in the TCRdb table, and some are missing; sequencing was by immunoSEQ multiplex PCR. The sample lists 160,000 or so clones; 70% to 85% were seen once. Sequences were obtained from PBMCs. The receptors were sampled from a male donor in good health and CMV-seronegative.

The genes are TRBV5-1 and TRBJ2-3; D unresolved. Germline CDR1 SGHRS, CDR2 YFSETQ. Trimming pared 5 bases from V and 4 bases from J, leaving 8 bases between. The CDR3 consists of 12 residues. The CDR3 reads CASRQYPDTQYF. The CDR3 DNA sequence: TGCGCCAGCAGACAGTATCCAGATACGCAGTATTTT.

V is TRBV7-6 and J is TRBJ2-2; 8 bases are a match to TRBD2. J lost 4 bases, V lost 0 bases, and 1 base had no gene match. The CDR3 runs to 15 residues. The germline gives CDR1 SGHVS, CDR2 FNYEAQ. The CDR3 is CASSLAGTSTGELFF. The CDR3 bases are TGTGCCAGCAGCTTAGCCGGGACTAGCACCGGGGAGCTGTTTTTT.

V and J are TRBV11-2 and TRBJ1-4; maybe TRBD1 (6 bases). Germline V gene data show CDR1 as SGHAT and CDR2 as FQNNGV. V was trimmed by 0 bases and J by 8 bases, leaving 22 bases between them. The CDR3 consists of 18 residues. This CDR3 reads CASSLDGRGKGVVEKLFF. The DNA of the CDR3 is TGTGCCAGCAGCTTAGATGGCAGGGGAAAGGGGGTGGTGGAAAAACTGTTTTTT.

In this sample, this clone turned up a few times. At one of its ends the junction is not consistent with the germline gene, which may arise from a read error. The V call is TRBV28, the J call TRBJ2-1; TRBD1 matches at 7 bases. Germline assignment: CDR1 MDHEN and CDR2 SYDVKM. The CDR3 contains 16 residues. Written as DNA, the CDR3 is TGTGCCAGCAGTTTACTTACAGGGGCCTCCGACAATGAGCAGTTCTTC. Translated: CASSLLTGASDNEQFF.

The sample holds a few counts of this clone. V is TRBV11-2 and J is TRBJ1-1; D unresolved. There are 13 residues in the CDR3. Trimming cost V 4 bases and J 0 bases, with 6 bases left between them. Germline loops: CDR1 SGHAT, CDR2 FQNNGV. CDR3: CASSSGMNTEAFF. As DNA, the CDR3 is TGTGCCAGCAGCTCGGGGATGAACACTGAAGCTTTCTTT. The full variable domain, completed using reference TRBV11-2 and TRBJ1-1, is EAGVAQSPRYKIIEKRQSVAFWCNPISGHATLYWYQQILGQGPKLLIQFQNNGVVDDSQLPKDRFSAERLKGVDSTLKIQPAKLEDSAVYLCASSSGMNTEAFFGQGTRLTVV.

This clone was picked up a small number of times. This rearrangement joins TRBV11-2 to TRBJ2-7, with TRBD1 as a possible D gene (5 bases). Germline V gene lookup returns CDR1 SGHAT and CDR2 FQNNGV. The CDR3 sequence is 15 residues long. Deletions cut 0 bases from V and 2 bases from J, with 11 bases between. The CDR3 region has the DNA TGTGCCAGCAGCTTAGATGTCACAGGCCCCTACGAGCAGTACTTC. It codes for CASSLDVTGPYEQYF.

The gene calls are TRBV7-2 and TRBJ1-1; TRBD1 might be the D (5 bases). From germline, CDR1 is SGHTA and CDR2 FQGNSA. The V and J ends lost 5 bases and 0 bases respectively, with 7 bases between them. This CDR3 is 13 amino acids long. The CDR3 DNA reads as TGTGCCAGCAGCCCCAGGGTGAACACTGAAGCTTTCTTT. Its translation is CASSPRVNTEAFF.

The rearrangement uses TRBV6-5 and TRBJ2-7, with 7 bases matching TRBD1. The CDR3 extends over 15 amino acids. Unmatched junction bases numbered 7, after V lost 2 bases and J lost 3 bases. Germline CDR1 reads MNHEY; CDR2 reads SVGAGI. The CDR3 is CASSYGAGGFYEQYF. The CDR3 bases are TGTGCCAGCAGTTACGGGGCAGGGGGATTCTACGAGCAGTACTTC.

This clone was observed a single time. The chain is built from TRBV4-1 and TRBJ1-4; D remains ambiguous. Germline lookup yields CDR1 MGHRA and CDR2 YSYEKL. V was pared by 4 bases and J by 1 base, with 7 bases between. This CDR3 has 14 residues. CDR3 DNA: TGCGCCAGCAGCCTCCGGGTAACTAATGAAAAACTGTTTTTT. The encoded protein is CASSLRVTNEKLFF.

V is TRBV28 and J is TRBJ1-5; D may be TRBD1 (6 bases). Germline assignment: CDR1 MDHEN and CDR2 SYDVKM. The germline V and J ends were trimmed by 10 bases and 3 bases, with 22 bases remaining between them. The CDR3 totals 16 residues. CDR3 DNA: TGTGCCACCAACCCCAATGGGGGGGGCGTCAATCAGCCCCAGCATTTT. It encodes CATNPNGGGVNQPQHF.

This clone was detected once. The chain couples TRBV5-6 to TRBJ2-5; 7 nucleotides match TRBD2. Germline CDR1 is SGHDT and CDR2 is YYEEEE. J lost 1 base, V lost 4 bases, and 4 bases had no gene match. The CDR3 is 14 residues long. This CDR3 reads CASSVGGGQETQYF. Written as DNA, the CDR3 is TGTGCCAGCAGCGTGGGCGGGGGCCAAGAGACCCAGTACTTC.

This CDR3 reads CASSSGTSGRTDTQYF. For the CDR3, the DNA is TGTGCCAGCAGTTCGGGGACTAGCGGGAGGACAGATACGCAGTATTTT. The chain links TRBV6-6 to TRBJ2-3; 15 nucleotides line up with TRBD2. From germline, CDR1 is MNHNY and CDR2 SVGAGI (reference sequence). After removal of 4 bases from V and 3 bases from J, the junction contained 2 bases not matched to a gene. There are 16 residues in the CDR3.